This T cell receptor (beta chain) comes out of a study of PD-1 blockade in mismatch repair-deficient tumors. Germline V gene data show CDR1 as MDHEN and CDR2 as SYDVKM. CDR3 length equals 19 residues. The V segment lost 4 bases and the J segment 5 bases; nucleotides outside the gene matches: 13. As regards this clone: Its antigen is not identified.

The protocol was immunoSEQ multiplex PCR, while the TCRdb copy is restricted to in-frame clones and leaves out a portion. The sample yields about 14,000 clones, approximately 80% seen once. Time point meaning: approximately 10-day in vitro stimulation with candidate neoantigen peptide 4. The chain is built from TRBV28 and TRBJ2-2; 13 bases agree with TRBD2. The TCR sequence derives from an adult with mismatch repair-deficient cancer. The sequenced sample was cells cultured in vitro, obtained from a patient treated with pembrolizumab. The CDR3 DNA is TGTGCCAGCAGTTCCCAAGGACTAGCGGGAGACTCGGATACCGGGGAGCTGTTTTTT. Translation: CASSSQGLAGDSDTGELFF. Combining the CDR3 with reference TRBV28 and TRBJ2-2 gives the whole variable domain DVKVTQSSRYLVKRTGEKVFLECVQDMDHENMFWYRQDPGLGLRLIYFSYDVKMKEKGDIPEGYSVSREKKERFSLILESASTNQTSMYLCASSSQGLAGDSDTGELFFGEGSRLTVL.